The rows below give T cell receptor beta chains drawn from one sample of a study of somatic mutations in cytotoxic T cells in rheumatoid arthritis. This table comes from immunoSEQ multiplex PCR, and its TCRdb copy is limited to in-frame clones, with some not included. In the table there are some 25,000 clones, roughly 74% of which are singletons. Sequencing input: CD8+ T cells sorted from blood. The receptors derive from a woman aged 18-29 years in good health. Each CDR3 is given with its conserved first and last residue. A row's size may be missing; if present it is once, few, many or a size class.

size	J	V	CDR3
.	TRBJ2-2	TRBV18	CASSPPTGEVVYGELFF
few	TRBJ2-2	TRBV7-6	CASSLGTGGASGELFF
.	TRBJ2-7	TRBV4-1	CASSQAWQGYEQYF
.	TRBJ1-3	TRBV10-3	CAIMAANTIYF
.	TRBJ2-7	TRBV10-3	CAISEFRTEGPLEQYF
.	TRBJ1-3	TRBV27	CASRGRQNPSGNTIYF
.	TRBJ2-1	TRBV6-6	CASSSGSPSYNEQFF
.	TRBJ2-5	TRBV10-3	CAISDGGGQETQYF
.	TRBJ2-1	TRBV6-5	CASSQRAGVQFF
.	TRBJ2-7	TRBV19	CASSTGTSGSYEQYF
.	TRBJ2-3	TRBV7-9	CASSLVWGDTQYF
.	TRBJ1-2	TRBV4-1	CASSQDQGGYGYTF
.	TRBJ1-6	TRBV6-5	CASSTVAPPSPLHF
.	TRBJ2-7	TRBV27	CASSLTPGLATQYF
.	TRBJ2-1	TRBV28	CASKPFGDNTYNEQFF
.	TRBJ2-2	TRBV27	CASSLYGENTGELFF
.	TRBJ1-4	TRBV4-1	CASSQPGQGRLTGKLFF
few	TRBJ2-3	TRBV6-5	CASSYVGGTDTQYF
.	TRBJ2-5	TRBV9	CASSVVGGALETQYF
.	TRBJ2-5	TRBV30	CAWRKGRVQYF
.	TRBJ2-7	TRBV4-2	CASSQELAPYEQYF
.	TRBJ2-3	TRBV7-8	CASSTGQGARDTQYF
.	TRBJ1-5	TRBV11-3	CASSSLSTVFGDNQPQHF
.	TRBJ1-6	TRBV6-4	CASSDSRGGSYNSPLHF
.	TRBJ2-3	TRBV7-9	CASSPTGAEYTDTQYF
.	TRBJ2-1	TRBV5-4	CASSPEPSYEQFF
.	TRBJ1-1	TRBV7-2	CASSPRQGMPEAFF
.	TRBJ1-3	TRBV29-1	CSVETGVGNTIYF
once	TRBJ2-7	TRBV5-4	CASSLGDSSGEQYF
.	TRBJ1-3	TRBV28	CASSFFDYSGNTIYF
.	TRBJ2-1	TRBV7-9	CASSPLAGGGNEQFF
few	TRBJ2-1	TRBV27	CASSFGYNEQFF
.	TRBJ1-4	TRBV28	CASSLSGRTEKLFF
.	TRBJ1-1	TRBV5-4	CASSPGGTEAFF
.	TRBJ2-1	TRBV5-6	CASSQGQGSYNEQFF
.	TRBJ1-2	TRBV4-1	CASSQERGGRGYTF
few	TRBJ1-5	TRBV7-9	CASSLAGPGGNQPQHF
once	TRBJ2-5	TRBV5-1	CASSLEGGRQETQYF
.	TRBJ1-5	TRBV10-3	CAISEYGDQPQHF
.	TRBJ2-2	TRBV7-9	CASSSGTRGTGELFF
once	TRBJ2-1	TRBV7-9	CASSSIAGGNNEQFF
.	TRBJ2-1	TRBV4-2	CASSQDSGVNEQFF
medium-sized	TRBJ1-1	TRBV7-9	CASTRPGTEFEAFF
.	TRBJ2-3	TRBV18	CASSPWGDTQYF
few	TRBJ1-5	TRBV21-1	CASSKAPDRVTCQPQHF
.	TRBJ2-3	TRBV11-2	CASSSTHTDTQYF
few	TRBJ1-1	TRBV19	CASTIQGGDTEAFF
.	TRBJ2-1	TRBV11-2	CASSLGTSGGNEQFF
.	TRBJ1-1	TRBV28	CASEGAEAFF
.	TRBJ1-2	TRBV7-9	CASRRGNYGYTF
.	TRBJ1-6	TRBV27	CASSLSGTGSSPLHF
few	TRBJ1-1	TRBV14	CASSQVGARTEAFF
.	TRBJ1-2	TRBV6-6	CASSPGQGPSYGYTF
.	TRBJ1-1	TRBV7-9	CASSRGTGRYTEAFF
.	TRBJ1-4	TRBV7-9	CASSLARGPENEKLFF
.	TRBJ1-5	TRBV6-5	CASSPWGGQPQHF
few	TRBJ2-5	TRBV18	CASSANSGETQYF
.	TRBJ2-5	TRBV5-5	CASSLGLLQETQYF
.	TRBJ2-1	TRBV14	CASSQGGGHNEQFF